A selection of T cell receptor beta chains follows, all from one sample in a study of cytomegalovirus exposure and HLA in healthy donors. Profiling relied on immunoSEQ multiplex PCR, and the TCRdb table lists in-frame clones only, not all of them. This table holds approximately 300,000 clones, about 85% found once. The source material was PBMCs. The receptor source for this set is a woman aged 25 to 39 in good health and CMV-seropositive. The CDR3 runs from the conserved cysteine through the conserved F or W. A D gene is named only where the DNA matches it firmly. Only some rows state a clone size, as once, few, many or a class for expanded clones.

v_call	d_call	clone_size	j_call	cdr3_aa	cdr3_nt
TRBV30	TRBD1	.	TRBJ2-1	CAWSPGQGINEQFF	TGTGCCTGGAGTCCGGGACAGGGGATTAATGAGCAGTTCTTC
TRBV27	TRBD1	.	TRBJ2-5	CASSVGQGTLQETQYF	TGTGCCAGCAGTGTAGGACAGGGTACTCTACAAGAGACCCAGTACTTC
TRBV9	.	.	TRBJ2-7	CASSPPQSPYEQYF	TGTGCCAGCAGCCCACCCCAGTCCCCCTACGAGCAGTACTTC
TRBV4-3	.	few	TRBJ2-7	CASSARWGYEQYF	TGCGCCAGCAGTGCAAGATGGGGGTACGAGCAGTACTTC
TRBV9	.	.	TRBJ2-5	CASSVSFGETQYF	TGTGCCAGCAGCGTCAGCTTCGGTGAGACCCAGTACTTC
TRBV28	TRBD1	once	TRBJ1-5	CASSLPPLGQGEHQPQHF	TGTGCCAGCAGTTTGCCCCCACTCGGACAGGGTGAACATCAGCCCCAGCATTTT
TRBV27	.	.	TRBJ1-3	CASSLGRASGNTIYF	TGTGCCAGCAGTTTGGGACGGGCCTCTGGAAACACCATATATTTT
TRBV13	.	.	TRBJ2-1	CASSRYIRERGRRSSYNEQFF	TGTGCCAGCAGTAGGTATATCCGGGAGAGGGGGCGGAGGAGCTCCTACAATGAGCAGTTCTTC
TRBV2	.	.	TRBJ2-7	CASSSTHPYEQYF	TGTGCCAGCAGCAGTACCCATCCCTACGAGCAGTACTTC
TRBV6-6	TRBD1	.	TRBJ2-5	CASSQFGQGGETQYF	TGTGCCAGCAGTCAATTCGGACAGGGGGGAGAGACCCAGTACTTC
TRBV6-1	.	.	TRBJ2-7	CASSESFGLPYEQYF	TGTGCCAGCAGTGAGAGTTTCGGATTGCCCTACGAGCAGTACTTC
TRBV7-2	.	.	TRBJ2-5	CASSFDPRQVAQETQYF	TGTGCCAGCAGCTTCGACCCGAGACAGGTGGCTCAAGAGACCCAGTACTTC
TRBV7-9	.	.	TRBJ1-1	CASSPPRGPSNTEAFF	TGTGCCAGCAGCCCGCCACGGGGTCCGTCGAACACTGAAGCTTTCTTT
TRBV7-6	TRBD1	.	TRBJ2-2	CASSPTGQGSTGELFF	TGTGCCAGCAGCCCCACGGGACAGGGCAGCACCGGGGAGCTGTTTTTT
TRBV28	TRBD2	.	TRBJ2-5	CASNRAGGETQYF	TGTGCCAGCAATAGGGCGGGAGGAGAGACCCAGTACTTC
TRBV27	.	.	TRBJ2-3	CASSPYANTQYF	TGTGCCAGCAGTCCGTATGCTAATACGCAGTATTTT
TRBV9	TRBD2	.	TRBJ2-7	CASSVEPGSGSYEQYF	TGTGCCAGCAGCGTAGAACCCGGTAGCGGGAGTTACGAGCAGTACTTC
TRBV4-1	.	.	TRBJ2-3	CASSQAGTSTDTQYF	TGCGCCAGCAGCCAGGCCGGGACTAGCACAGATACGCAGTATTTT
TRBV6-5	TRBD1	.	TRBJ1-5	CASSQDRGSNQPQHF	TGTGCCAGCAGCCAAGACAGGGGTAGCAATCAGCCCCAGCATTTT
TRBV2	.	once	TRBJ1-2	CASSVGDLPYYGYTF	TGTGCCAGCAGTGTTGGGGATTTGCCTTACTATGGCTACACCTTC
TRBV28	.	.	TRBJ2-2	CASSGPWGELFF	TGTGCCAGCAGCGGGCCTTGGGGGGAGCTGTTTTTT
TRBV5-1	TRBD1	.	TRBJ2-3	CASSLILAGQGSGDTQYF	TGCGCCAGCAGCTTGATACTCGCGGGACAGGGTAGCGGGGATACGCAGTATTTT
TRBV5-6	.	.	TRBJ2-1	CASSLRQVSYNEQFF	TGTGCCAGCAGCTTGAGACAGGTCTCCTACAATGAGCAGTTCTTC
TRBV28	TRBD1	.	TRBJ2-1	CASSSYRGPSSYNEQFF	TGTGCCAGCAGTTCCTACAGGGGGCCCAGCTCCTACAATGAGCAGTTCTTC
TRBV27	.	.	TRBJ1-6	CASSLLGNSPLHF	TGTGCCAGCAGTTTACTGGGCAATTCACCCCTCCACTTT
TRBV7-2	TRBD1	.	TRBJ2-1	CASRPGTGNNEQFF	TGTGCCAGCAGGCCGGGGACAGGCAACAATGAGCAGTTCTTC
TRBV6-1	.	.	TRBJ1-2	CASSEGQHVNYGYTF	TGTGCCAGCAGTGAAGGTCAGCACGTAAACTATGGCTACACCTTC
TRBV6-5	.	.	TRBJ2-7	CASSSPGTYEQYF	TGTGCCAGCAGTTCCCCGGGGACCTACGAGCAGTACTTC
TRBV5-1	.	.	TRBJ1-4	CASSLQTALNEKLFF	TGCGCCAGCAGCCTACAGACAGCCTTAAATGAAAAACTGTTTTTT